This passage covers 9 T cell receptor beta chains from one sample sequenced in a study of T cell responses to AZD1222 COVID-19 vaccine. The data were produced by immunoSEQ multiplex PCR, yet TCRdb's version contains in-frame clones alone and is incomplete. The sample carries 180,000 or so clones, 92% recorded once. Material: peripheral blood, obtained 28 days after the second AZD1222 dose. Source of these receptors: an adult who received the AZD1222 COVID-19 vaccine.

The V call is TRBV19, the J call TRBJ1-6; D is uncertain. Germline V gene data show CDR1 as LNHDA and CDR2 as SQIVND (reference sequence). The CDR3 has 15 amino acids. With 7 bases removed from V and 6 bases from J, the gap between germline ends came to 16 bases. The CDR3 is CASNTVDGSNSPLHF. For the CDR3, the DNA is TGTGCCAGTAACACTGTGGACGGATCTAATTCACCCCTCCACTTT.

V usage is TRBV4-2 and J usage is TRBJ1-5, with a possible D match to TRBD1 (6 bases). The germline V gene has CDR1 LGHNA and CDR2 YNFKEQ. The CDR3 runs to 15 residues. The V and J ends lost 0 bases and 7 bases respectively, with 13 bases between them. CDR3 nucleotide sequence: TGTGCCAGCAGCCAAGAAGGGGGATGGGGGCAGCCCCAGCATTTT. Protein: CASSQEGGWGQPQHF.

CDR3 sequence reads: CASSSPRSGGANEQFF. The CDR3 nucleotides are TGTGCCAGCAGCTCCCCCCGGAGCGGGGGGGCCAATGAGCAGTTCTTC. The rearrangement uses TRBV7-9 and TRBJ2-1, with 10 bases aligning to TRBD2. Germline lookup yields CDR1 SEHNR and CDR2 FQNEAQ (reference sequence). Trimming removed 4 bases from V and 6 bases from J; junction bases left unmatched: 9. The CDR3 totals 16 residues.

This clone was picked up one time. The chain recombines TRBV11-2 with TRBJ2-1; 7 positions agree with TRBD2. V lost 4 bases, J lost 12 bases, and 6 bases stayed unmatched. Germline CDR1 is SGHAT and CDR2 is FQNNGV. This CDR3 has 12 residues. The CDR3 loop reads CASSSQGRGQFF. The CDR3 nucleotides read TGTGCCAGCAGCTCCCAAGGGAGGGGGCAGTTCTTC.

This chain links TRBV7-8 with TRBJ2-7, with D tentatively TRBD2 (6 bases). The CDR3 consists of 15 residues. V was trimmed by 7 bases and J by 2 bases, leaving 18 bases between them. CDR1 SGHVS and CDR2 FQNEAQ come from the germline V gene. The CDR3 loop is CASNPGGAFTYEQYF. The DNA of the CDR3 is TGTGCCAGCAATCCAGGAGGGGCGTTTACCTACGAGCAGTACTTC.

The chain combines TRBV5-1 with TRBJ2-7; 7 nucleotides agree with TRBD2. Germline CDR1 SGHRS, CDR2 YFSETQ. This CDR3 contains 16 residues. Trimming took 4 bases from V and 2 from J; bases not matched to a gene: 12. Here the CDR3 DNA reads TGCGCCAGCAGCCCCACGGTGGGGGGGATCGCCTACGAGCAGTACTTC. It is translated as CASSPTVGGIAYEQYF.

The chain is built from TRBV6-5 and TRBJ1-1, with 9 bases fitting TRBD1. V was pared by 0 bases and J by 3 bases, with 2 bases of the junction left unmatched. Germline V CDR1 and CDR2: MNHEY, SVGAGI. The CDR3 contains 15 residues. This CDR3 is CASSYSTGGDTEAFF. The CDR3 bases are TGTGCCAGCAGTTACTCGACAGGGGGGGACACTGAAGCTTTCTTT.

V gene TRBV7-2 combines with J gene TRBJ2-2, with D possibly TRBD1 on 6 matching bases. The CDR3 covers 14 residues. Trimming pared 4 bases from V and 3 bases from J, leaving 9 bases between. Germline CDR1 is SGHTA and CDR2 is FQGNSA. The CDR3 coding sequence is TGTGCCAGCAGCTCCGGACAGCACACCGGGGAGCTGTTTTTT. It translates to CASSSGQHTGELFF.

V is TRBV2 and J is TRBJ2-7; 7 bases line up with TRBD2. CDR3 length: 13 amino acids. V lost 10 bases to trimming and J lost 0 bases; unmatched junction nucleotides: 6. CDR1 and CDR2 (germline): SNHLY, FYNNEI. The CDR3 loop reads CATSGAGSYEQYF. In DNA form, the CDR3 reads TGTGCCACGAGCGGGGCCGGCTCCTACGAGCAGTACTTC.